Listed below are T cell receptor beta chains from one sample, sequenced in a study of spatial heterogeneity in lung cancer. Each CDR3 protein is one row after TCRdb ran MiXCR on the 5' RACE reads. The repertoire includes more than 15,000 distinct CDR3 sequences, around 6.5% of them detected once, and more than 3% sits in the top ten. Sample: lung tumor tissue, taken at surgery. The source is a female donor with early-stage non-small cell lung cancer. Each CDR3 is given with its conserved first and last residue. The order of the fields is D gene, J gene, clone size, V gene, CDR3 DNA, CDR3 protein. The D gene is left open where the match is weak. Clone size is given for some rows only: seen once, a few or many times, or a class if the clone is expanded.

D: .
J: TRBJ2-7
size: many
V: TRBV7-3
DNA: TGTGCCAGCAGCTTAGGCAGATACTACGAGCAGTACTTC
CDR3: CASSLGRYYEQYF

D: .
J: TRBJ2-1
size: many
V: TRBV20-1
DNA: TGCAGTGCTAGAGTTAGACATAGGGGCCATGAGCAGTTCTTC
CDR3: CSARVRHRGHEQFF

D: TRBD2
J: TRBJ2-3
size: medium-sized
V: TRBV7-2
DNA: TGTGCCAGCAGCCCGATGAATAGCGGGCCAGGGTCAACGCAGTATTTT
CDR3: CASSPMNSGPGSTQYF

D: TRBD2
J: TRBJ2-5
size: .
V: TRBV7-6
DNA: TGTGCCAGCAGCTTAAGGACTAGCGGGATTGAGACCCAGTACTTC
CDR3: CASSLRTSGIETQYF

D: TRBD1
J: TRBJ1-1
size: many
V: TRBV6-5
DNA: TGTGCCAGCAGTCGACACCGGGACAGCCCTACAGCTTTCTTT
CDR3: CASSRHRDSPTAFF

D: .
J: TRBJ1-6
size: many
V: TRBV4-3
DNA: TGCGCCAGCAGCCAGGGCATTCCTGCACCCCTCCACTTT
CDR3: CASSQGIPAPLHF

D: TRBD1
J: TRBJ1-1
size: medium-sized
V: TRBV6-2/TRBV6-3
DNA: TGTGCCAGCAGAACAGGGGGCGAGAACACTGAAGCTTTCTTT
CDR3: CASRTGGENTEAFF

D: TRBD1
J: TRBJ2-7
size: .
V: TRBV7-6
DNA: TGTGTCAGCAGCCAACGACAGGGGGCACTTCCGTACTTC
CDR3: CVSSQRQGALPYF

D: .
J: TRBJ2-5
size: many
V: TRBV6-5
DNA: TGTGCCAGCAGACTAGGTAGACTGCAAGAGACCCAGTACTTC
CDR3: CASRLGRLQETQYF

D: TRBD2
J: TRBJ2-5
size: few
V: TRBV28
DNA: TGTGCCAGCAGTCTCACTAGCGGTGCCTTCCAAGAGACCCAGTACTTC
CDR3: CASSLTSGAFQETQYF

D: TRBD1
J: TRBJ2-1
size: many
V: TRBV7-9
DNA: TGTGCCAGCAGCTTAGCACAGGGGACCGATGAGCAGTTCTTC
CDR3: CASSLAQGTDEQFF

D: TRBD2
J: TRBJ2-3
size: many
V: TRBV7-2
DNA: TGTGCCAGCAGCTCTAGCGGAGCCACAGATACGCAGTATTTT
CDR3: CASSSSGATDTQYF

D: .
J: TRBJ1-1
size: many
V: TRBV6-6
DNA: TGTGCCAGTAGACAAAATCGGGGGACCACTGAAGCTTTCTTT
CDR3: CASRQNRGTTEAFF

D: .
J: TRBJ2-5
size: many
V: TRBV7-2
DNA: TGTGCCAGCCAGTCGGCGGAGACCCAGTACTTC
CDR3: CASQSAETQYF

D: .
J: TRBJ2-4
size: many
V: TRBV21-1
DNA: TGTGCCAGCAACAAGAACCGGGTGTGGGGTTCAAACATTCAGTACTTC
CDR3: CASNKNRVWGSNIQYF

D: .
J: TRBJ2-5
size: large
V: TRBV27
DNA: TGTGCCAGCACCCGGCGTAGTGGGGAGACCCAGTACTTC
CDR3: CASTRRSGETQYF

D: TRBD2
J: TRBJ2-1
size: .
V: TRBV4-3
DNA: TGCGCCAGCAGCCAAGCACCGGCGGCTAGCGGCTACAATGAGCAGTTCTTC
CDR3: CASSQAPAASGYNEQFF

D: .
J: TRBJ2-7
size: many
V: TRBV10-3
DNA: TGTGCCATCAGCCGGGACTCTTCCTACGAGCAGTACTTC
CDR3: CAISRDSSYEQYF

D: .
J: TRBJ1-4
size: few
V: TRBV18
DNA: TGTGCCAGCTCACCACCCTCCCCCCCCCGAAAACTGTTTTTT
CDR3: CASSPPSPPRKLFF

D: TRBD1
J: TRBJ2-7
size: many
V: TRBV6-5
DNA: TGTGCCAGCAGTTACTCCCCGGGACAGGGGCTCGTCGAGCAGTACTTC
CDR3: CASSYSPGQGLVEQYF